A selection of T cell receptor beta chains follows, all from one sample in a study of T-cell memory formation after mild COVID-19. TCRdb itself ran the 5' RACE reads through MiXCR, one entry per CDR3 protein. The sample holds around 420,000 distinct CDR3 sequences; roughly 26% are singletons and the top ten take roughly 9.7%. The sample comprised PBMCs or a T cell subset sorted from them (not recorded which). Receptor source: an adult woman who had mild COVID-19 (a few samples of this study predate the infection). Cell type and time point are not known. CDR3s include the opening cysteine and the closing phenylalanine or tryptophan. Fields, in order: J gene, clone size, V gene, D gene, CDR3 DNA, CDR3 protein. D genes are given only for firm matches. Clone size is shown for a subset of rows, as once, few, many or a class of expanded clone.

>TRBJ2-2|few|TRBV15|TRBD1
TGTGCCACCAGCAGAGCTAGACAGGGGAACACCGGGGAGCTGTTTTTT
CATSRARQGNTGELFF
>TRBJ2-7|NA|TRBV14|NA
TGTGCCAGCAGCCAAGTCAGGGGACACGAGCAGTACTTC
CASSQVRGHEQYF
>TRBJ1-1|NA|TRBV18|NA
TGTGCCAGCTCACCACCGATGGGGAAGGACACTGAAGCTTTCTTT
CASSPPMGKDTEAFF
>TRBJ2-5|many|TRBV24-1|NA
TGTGCCACCAGTGACCGGGGGACCCGATTCGAAGAGACCCAGTACTTC
CATSDRGTRFEETQYF
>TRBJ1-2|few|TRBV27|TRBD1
TGTGCCAGCAGTCCCCGACAGGGGGGAGACTATGGCTACACCTTC
CASSPRQGGDYGYTF
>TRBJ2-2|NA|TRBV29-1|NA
TGCAGCGTCTGTTGGGGGACATACACCGGGGAGCTGTTTTTT
CSVCWGTYTGELFF
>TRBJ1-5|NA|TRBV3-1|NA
TGTGCCAGCAGCCAAGATTTCGGGTATAGCAATCAGCCCCAGCATTTT
CASSQDFGYSNQPQHF
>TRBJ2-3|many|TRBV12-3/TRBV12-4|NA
TGTGCCAGCAGTTTCCAGCTCACAGATACGCAGTATTTT
CASSFQLTDTQYF
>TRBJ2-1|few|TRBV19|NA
TGTGCCAGTAGTATGGGAGGTTCGTACAATGAGCAGTTCTTC
CASSMGGSYNEQFF
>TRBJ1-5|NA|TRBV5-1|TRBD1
TGCGCCAGCAGCTTTATAAGTCAAGGGACAGGGCGCAATCAGCCCCAGCATTTT
CASSFISQGTGRNQPQHF
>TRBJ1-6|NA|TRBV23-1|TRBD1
TGCGCCAGCAGTCAAGCAACGGACAGGGATCGATCACCCCTCCACTTT
CASSQATDRDRSPLHF
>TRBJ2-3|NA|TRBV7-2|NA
TGTGCCAGCAGCTTAGACGGGTACAGCACAGATACGCAGTATTTT
CASSLDGYSTDTQYF
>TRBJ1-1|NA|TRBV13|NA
TGTGCCAGCAGCCCAAGCGGGCGCCTGAACACTGAAGCTTTCTTT
CASSPSGRLNTEAFF
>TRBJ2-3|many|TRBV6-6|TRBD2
TGTGCCAGCAGGAAACCCCTAGCGGGGGACACAGATACGCAGTATTTT
CASRKPLAGDTDTQYF
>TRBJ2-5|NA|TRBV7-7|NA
TGTGCCAGCAGCTTGTTCTCCCAGGCCCAAGAGACCCAGTACTTC
CASSLFSQAQETQYF
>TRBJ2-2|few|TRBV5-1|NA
TGCGCCAGCAGCTTGACGGTTTTGGGCGGGGAGCTGTTTTTT
CASSLTVLGGELFF
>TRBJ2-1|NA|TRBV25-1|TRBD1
TGTGCCAGCAGCCTAACCTTCGGGACAGGGGTTGGCCCTGAGCAGTTCTTC
CASSLTFGTGVGPEQFF
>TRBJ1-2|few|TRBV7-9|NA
TGTGCCAGCAGCCTGGGAGCTTCGTCTGGCTACACCTTC
CASSLGASSGYTF
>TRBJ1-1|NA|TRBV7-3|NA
TGTGCCAGCAGCTTAAGTGCGGACACTGAAGCTTTCTTT
CASSLSADTEAFF
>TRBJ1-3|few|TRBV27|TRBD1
TGTGCCAGCAGTCGACAGGGAACTGGAAACACCATATATTTT
CASSRQGTGNTIYF
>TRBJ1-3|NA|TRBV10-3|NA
TGTGCCATCAGTGCCACGGGACCGCTCTCTGGAAACACCATATATTTT
CAISATGPLSGNTIYF
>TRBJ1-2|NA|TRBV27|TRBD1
TGTGCCAGCAAACCAGGGGGCATTAACTATGGCTACACCTTC
CASKPGGINYGYTF
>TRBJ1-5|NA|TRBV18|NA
TGTGCCAGCTCACCGGGGACTCAGGATCAGCCCCAGCATTTT
CASSPGTQDQPQHF
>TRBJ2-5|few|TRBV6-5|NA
TGTGCCAGCAGTTACACAGGGATGAAGGGAGAGACCCAGTACTTC
CASSYTGMKGETQYF
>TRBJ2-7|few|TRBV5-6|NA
TGTGCCAGCAGCCGACAGAGCTCCTACGAGCAGTACTTC
CASSRQSSYEQYF
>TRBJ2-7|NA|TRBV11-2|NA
TGTGCCAGCAGCCGCACTATGGGGGAGCAGTACTTC
CASSRTMGEQYF
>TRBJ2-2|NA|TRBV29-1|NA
TGCAGCGCCAGGGACCCGAACACCGGGGAGCTGTTTTTT
CSARDPNTGELFF
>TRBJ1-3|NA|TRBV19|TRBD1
TGTGCCAGTAGAAGACGGACAGGAGTTGTAGACACCATATATTTT
CASRRRTGVVDTIYF
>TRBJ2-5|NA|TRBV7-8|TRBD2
TGTGCCAGCAGCAATTCTATAGCGGGGTTTGAGGAGACCCAGTACTTC
CASSNSIAGFEETQYF